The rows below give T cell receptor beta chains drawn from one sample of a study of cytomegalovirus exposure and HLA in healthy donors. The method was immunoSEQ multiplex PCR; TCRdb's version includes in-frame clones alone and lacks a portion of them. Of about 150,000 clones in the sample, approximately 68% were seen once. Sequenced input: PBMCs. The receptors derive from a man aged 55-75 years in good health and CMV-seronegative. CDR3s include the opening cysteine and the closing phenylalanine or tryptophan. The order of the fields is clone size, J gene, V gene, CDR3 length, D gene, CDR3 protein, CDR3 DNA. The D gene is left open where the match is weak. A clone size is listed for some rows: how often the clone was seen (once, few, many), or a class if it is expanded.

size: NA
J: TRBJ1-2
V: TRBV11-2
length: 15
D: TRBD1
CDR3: CASSIRAGTGPGYTF
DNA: TGTGCCAGCAGCATACGCGCCGGGACAGGGCCTGGCTACACCTTC

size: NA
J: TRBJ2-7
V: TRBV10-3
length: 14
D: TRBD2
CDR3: CAISRAGESYEQYF
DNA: TGTGCCATCAGTAGAGCGGGAGAGTCCTACGAGCAGTACTTC

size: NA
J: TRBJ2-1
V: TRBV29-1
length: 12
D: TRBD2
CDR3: CSVELGLGEQFF
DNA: TGCAGCGTTGAGTTAGGACTAGGCGAGCAGTTCTTC

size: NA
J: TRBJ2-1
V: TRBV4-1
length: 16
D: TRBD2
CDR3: CASSQGGSGVYNEQFF
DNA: TGCGCCAGCAGCCAAGGTGGGAGCGGGGTATACAATGAGCAGTTCTTC

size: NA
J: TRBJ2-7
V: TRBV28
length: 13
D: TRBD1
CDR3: CASSDREYLEQYF
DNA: TGTGCCAGCAGTGACAGGGAATACCTCGAGCAGTACTTC

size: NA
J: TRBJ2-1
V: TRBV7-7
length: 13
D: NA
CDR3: CASSLEWAPKQFF
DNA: TGTGCCAGCAGCTTAGAATGGGCTCCTAAGCAGTTCTTC

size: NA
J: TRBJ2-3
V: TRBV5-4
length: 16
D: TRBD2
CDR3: CASSPPGLAGTDTQYF
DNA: TGTGCCAGCAGCCCCCCCGGACTAGCGGGCACAGATACGCAGTATTTT

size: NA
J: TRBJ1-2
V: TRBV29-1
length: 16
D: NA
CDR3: CSVVRATGWGNYGYTF
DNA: TGCAGCGTTGTGCGCGCCACAGGGTGGGGTAACTATGGCTACACCTTC

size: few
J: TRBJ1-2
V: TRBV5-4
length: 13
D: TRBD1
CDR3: CATPDREGYGYTF
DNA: TGTGCCACCCCGGACAGGGAGGGCTATGGCTACACCTTC

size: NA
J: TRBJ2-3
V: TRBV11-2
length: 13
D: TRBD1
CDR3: CASSFSGTVLTYF
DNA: TGTGCCAGCAGCTTTTCCGGGACAGTTCTTACGTATTTT

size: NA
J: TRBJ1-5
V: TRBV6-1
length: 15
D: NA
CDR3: CASSSRVGSNQPQHF
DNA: TGTGCCAGCAGCTCGAGGGTAGGAAGCAATCAGCCCCAGCATTTT

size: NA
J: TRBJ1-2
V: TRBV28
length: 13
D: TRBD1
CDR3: CASSFQQGDGYTF
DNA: TGTGCCAGCAGTTTTCAACAGGGGGATGGCTACACCTTC

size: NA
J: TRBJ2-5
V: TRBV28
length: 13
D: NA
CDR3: CASTQGAEETQYF
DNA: TGTGCCAGCACTCAGGGCGCCGAAGAGACCCAGTACTTC

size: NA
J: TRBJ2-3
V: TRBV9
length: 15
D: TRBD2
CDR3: CASSTSGWGTDTQYF
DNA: TGTGCCAGCAGTACTAGCGGGTGGGGCACAGATACGCAGTATTTT

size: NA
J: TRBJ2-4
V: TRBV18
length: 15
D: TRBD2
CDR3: CASSSLAGVGNIQYF
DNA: TGTGCCAGCTCTTCCCTAGCGGGAGTAGGAAACATTCAGTACTTC

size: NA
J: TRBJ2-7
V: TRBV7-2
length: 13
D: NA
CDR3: CASSTSSRYEQYF
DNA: TGTGCCAGCAGCACTAGCTCCAGGTACGAGCAGTACTTC

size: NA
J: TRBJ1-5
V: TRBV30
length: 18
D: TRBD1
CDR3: CACLSGAGGPSSNQPQHF
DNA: TGTGCCTGCCTAAGTGGGGCAGGGGGCCCCTCTAGCAATCAGCCCCAGCATTTT

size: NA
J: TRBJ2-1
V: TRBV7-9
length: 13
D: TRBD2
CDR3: CASIRGGKNEQFF
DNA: TGTGCCAGCATCCGGGGGGGGAAAAATGAGCAGTTCTTC

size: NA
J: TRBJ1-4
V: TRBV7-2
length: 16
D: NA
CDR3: CASSLGQRLTNEKLFF
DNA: TGTGCCAGCAGCTTAGGACAGAGGCTTACGAATGAAAAACTGTTTTTT

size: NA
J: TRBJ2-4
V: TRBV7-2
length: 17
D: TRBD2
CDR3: CASSPILAGGGKNIQYF
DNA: TGTGCCAGCAGCCCTATCCTAGCGGGGGGGGGCAAAAACATTCAGTACTTC

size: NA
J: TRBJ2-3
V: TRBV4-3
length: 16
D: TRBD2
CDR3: CASSQAGLAITDTQYF
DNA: TGCGCCAGCAGCCAAGCGGGACTAGCAATCACAGATACGCAGTATTTT

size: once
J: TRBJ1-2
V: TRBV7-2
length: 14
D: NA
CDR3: CASSLDPADYGYTF
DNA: TGTGCCAGCAGCTTAGATCCAGCGGATTATGGCTACACCTTC

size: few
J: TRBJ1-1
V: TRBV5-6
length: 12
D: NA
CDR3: CASSLEGLEAFF
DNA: TGTGCCAGCAGCTTGGAAGGACTGGAAGCTTTCTTT

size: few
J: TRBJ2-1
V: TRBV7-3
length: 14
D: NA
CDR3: CASSLYGLMNEQFF
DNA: TGTGCCAGCAGCTTATATGGACTTATGAATGAGCAGTTCTTC

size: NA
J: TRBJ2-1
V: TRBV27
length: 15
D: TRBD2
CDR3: CASSFFLAGYNEQFF
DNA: TGTGCCAGCAGTTTCTTCCTAGCGGGCTACAATGAGCAGTTCTTC

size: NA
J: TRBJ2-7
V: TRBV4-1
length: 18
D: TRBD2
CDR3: CASSQRLDPGTSGYEQYF
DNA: TGCGCCAGCAGCCAAAGATTGGATCCCGGGACTAGCGGCTACGAGCAGTACTTC